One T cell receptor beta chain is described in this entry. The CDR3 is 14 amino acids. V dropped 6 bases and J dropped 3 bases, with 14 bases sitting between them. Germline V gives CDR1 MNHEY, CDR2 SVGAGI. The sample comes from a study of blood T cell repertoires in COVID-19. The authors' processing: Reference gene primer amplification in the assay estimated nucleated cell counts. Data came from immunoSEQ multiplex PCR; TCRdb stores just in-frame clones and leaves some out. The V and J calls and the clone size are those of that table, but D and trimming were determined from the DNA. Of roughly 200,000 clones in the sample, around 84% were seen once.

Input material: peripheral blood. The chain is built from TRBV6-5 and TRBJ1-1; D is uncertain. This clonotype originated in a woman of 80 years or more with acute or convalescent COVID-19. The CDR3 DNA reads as TGTGCCAGCAGCGTTATTGCCGGAGACACTGAAGCTTTCTTT. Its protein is CASSVIAGDTEAFF.